The rows below give T cell receptor beta chains drawn from one sample of a study of blood T cell repertoires in COVID-19. The assay was immunoSEQ multiplex PCR, and TCRdb's table has in-frame clones only and misses some. Here the sample spans 250,000 to 300,000 clones, approximately 87% being singletons. The material sequenced was peripheral blood. These receptors all come from a woman aged 25-40 years with COVID-19, enrolled during active disease. CDR3s include the opening cysteine and the closing phenylalanine or tryptophan. The order of the fields is J gene, V gene, D gene, clone size, CDR3 protein, CDR3 DNA. D genes are given only for firm matches. Where a row states a size, it is once, few, many or the class of an expanded clone; other rows omit it.

TRBJ1-2	TRBV5-1	-	-	CASSLDRYGYTF	TGCGCCAGCAGCCTCGACAGATATGGCTACACCTTC
TRBJ1-2	TRBV27	TRBD1	-	CASGRTGVAYGYTF	TGTGCCAGCGGAAGGACAGGGGTAGCCTATGGCTACACCTTC
TRBJ1-5	TRBV6-6	TRBD1	-	CASSFQDRGAGQPQHF	TGTGCCAGCAGTTTCCAGGACAGGGGCGCGGGTCAGCCCCAGCATTTT
TRBJ2-7	TRBV27	-	-	CASSFQGSYEQYF	TGTGCCAGCAGTTTCCAGGGTTCCTACGAGCAGTACTTC
TRBJ2-7	TRBV19	-	-	CASSSSYEQYF	TGTGCCAGTAGTTCCAGCTACGAGCAGTACTTC
TRBJ1-1	TRBV27	TRBD1	-	CASTLTGGRTEAFF	TGTGCCAGCACCCTGACAGGGGGCCGCACTGAAGCTTTCTTT
TRBJ2-3	TRBV21-1	-	-	CASSKRWTSGGITDTQYF	TGTGCCAGCAGCAAACGGTGGACTAGCGGGGGGATCACAGATACGCAGTATTTT
TRBJ1-3	TRBV18	-	-	CASSPMDYGNTIYF	TGTGCCAGCTCACCAATGGACTACGGAAACACCATATATTTT
TRBJ2-7	TRBV12-3/TRBV12-4	TRBD1	-	CARQDRAPDEQYF	TGTGCGCGGCAGGACAGGGCGCCGGACGAGCAGTACTTC
TRBJ2-1	TRBV2	TRBD2	-	CAGTTSGGPGEFF	TGTGCCGGTACGACTAGCGGGGGCCCCGGAGAGTTCTTC
TRBJ2-2	TRBV6-1	-	-	CASSEERSGNTGELFF	TGTGCCAGCAGTGAAGAGAGGAGCGGGAACACCGGGGAGCTGTTTTTT
TRBJ2-1	TRBV12-5	TRBD2	-	CASGLVFSGGTYLDEQFF	TGTGCTAGTGGTTTGGTTTTTAGCGGGGGGACCTACCTCGATGAGCAGTTCTTC
TRBJ2-2	TRBV19	-	-	CASSIGKQATGELFF	TGTGCCAGTAGTATAGGTAAACAGGCCACCGGGGAGCTGTTTTTT
TRBJ1-2	TRBV5-6	-	-	CASSLIGGPRSGGYTF	TGTGCCAGCAGCTTGATAGGCGGGCCTAGGTCGGGAGGCTACACCTTC
TRBJ2-4	TRBV6-4	-	-	CASYILCGDIQYF	TGTGCCTCCTACATCCTCTGTGGAGACATTCAGTACTTC
TRBJ2-3	TRBV11-2	-	-	CASKRGGTTDTQYF	TGTGCCAGCAAAAGGGGGGGCACCACAGATACGCAGTATTTT
TRBJ2-7	TRBV6-5	-	-	CASSYVRGSGYEQYF	TGTGCCAGCAGTTACGTTAGGGGGAGCGGCTACGAGCAGTACTTC
TRBJ1-6	TRBV28	-	-	CASSGAGSPLHF	TGTGCCAGCAGTGGGGCGGGAAGTCCCCTCCACTTT
TRBJ2-1	TRBV6-6	TRBD2	-	CASSYSISGGVSEQFF	TGTGCCAGCAGTTACTCGATAAGCGGGGGGGTTAGTGAGCAGTTCTTC
TRBJ2-2	TRBV7-6	-	-	CASTWGGNTGELFF	TGTGCCAGCACCTGGGGGGGCAACACCGGGGAGCTGTTTTTT
TRBJ2-5	TRBV7-9	TRBD2	-	CASSSGLGVLVETQYF	TGTGCCAGCAGCTCAGGACTAGGTGTCTTGGTAGAGACCCAGTACTTC
TRBJ1-5	TRBV27	-	few	CASTPGGGASQPQHF	TGTGCCAGCACCCCCGGGGGAGGGGCGAGTCAGCCCCAGCATTTT
TRBJ2-5	TRBV5-6	TRBD2	-	CASSFYGSGGALETQYF	TGTGCCAGCAGCTTTTATGGTAGCGGGGGGGCCCTAGAGACCCAGTACTTC
TRBJ2-7	TRBV29-1	-	-	CSALGSGGGPEQYF	TGCAGCGCATTGGGTAGCGGTGGAGGGCCCGAGCAGTACTTC
TRBJ2-2	TRBV15	TRBD1	few	CATSRYTGDRRELFF	TGTGCCACCAGCAGATATACAGGGGACCGTAGGGAGCTGTTTTTT
TRBJ1-2	TRBV19	-	-	CASTSPFLAPTPSGYGYTF	TGTGCCAGTACCTCTCCATTTCTCGCGCCCACTCCTTCGGGGTATGGCTACACCTTC
TRBJ2-5	TRBV5-4	TRBD2	once	CASSPSGGGGKTQYF	TGTGCCAGCAGCCCATCCGGGGGGGGCGGGAAGACCCAGTACTTC
TRBJ1-2	TRBV28	-	-	CASFGGGGRHYGYTF	TGTGCCAGCTTTGGAGGCGGGGGGCGCCACTATGGCTACACCTTC
TRBJ2-5	TRBV5-1	-	-	CASSFSGVETQYF	TGCGCCAGCAGCTTCTCAGGGGTAGAGACCCAGTACTTC
TRBJ1-2	TRBV11-2	-	-	CASSEEVGYTF	TGTGCCAGCAGCGAAGAGGTTGGCTACACCTTC
TRBJ2-5	TRBV4-1	-	-	CASSHVLRGRGETQYF	TGCGCCAGCAGCCATGTCCTCAGGGGCAGGGGAGAGACCCAGTACTTC
TRBJ1-2	TRBV18	-	-	CASSSSARDGYTF	TGTGCCAGCTCATCAAGTGCGCGCGATGGCTACACCTTC
TRBJ1-2	TRBV6-5	-	-	CASSPDTVLGYTF	TGTGCCAGCAGTCCTGATACAGTCCTGGGCTACACCTTC
TRBJ1-5	TRBV27	-	-	CASSFGGLLNQPQHF	TGTGCCAGCAGTTTCGGGGGGCTTCTCAATCAGCCCCAGCATTTT
TRBJ2-3	TRBV10-2	-	once	CASSEWAQDTQYF	TGCGCCAGCAGTGAGTGGGCCCAGGATACGCAGTATTTT
TRBJ2-5	TRBV5-1	TRBD2	-	CASSLRGRGGRETQYF	TGCGCCAGCAGCTTGAGGGGCCGGGGGGGCCGGGAGACCCAGTACTTC
TRBJ2-2	TRBV5-6	-	-	CASRPTGRGNTGELFF	TGTGCCAGCAGACCGACAGGAAGAGGGAACACCGGGGAGCTGTTTTTT
TRBJ2-1	TRBV7-6	-	few	CASSFISGARGGSYNEQFF	TGTGCCAGCAGCTTTATTTCAGGGGCGAGGGGGGGCTCCTACAATGAGCAGTTCTTC
TRBJ1-1	TRBV12-2	-	few	CASRLPWGETEAFF	TGTGCAAGTCGCCTGCCTTGGGGGGAAACTGAAGCTTTCTTT
TRBJ1-1	TRBV18	TRBD1	-	CASSSDRGRTEAFF	TGTGCCAGCTCATCGGACAGGGGGCGTACTGAAGCTTTCTTT
TRBJ2-7	TRBV28	TRBD1	once	CASSFETGGNVEQYF	TGTGCCAGCAGTTTCGAGACAGGGGGCAATGTCGAGCAGTACTTC
TRBJ1-3	TRBV5-1	-	-	CASRLGVSGNTIYF	TGCGCCAGCCGCCTCGGGGTCTCTGGAAACACCATATATTTT
TRBJ2-7	TRBV14	TRBD1	-	CASSQLGQGKREQYF	TGTGCCAGCAGCCAGTTGGGACAGGGGAAACGCGAGCAGTACTTC
TRBJ2-2	TRBV12-3/TRBV12-4	-	-	CASSFPPTGELFF	TGTGCCAGCAGCTTCCCTCCCACCGGGGAGCTGTTTTTT
TRBJ2-7	TRBV6-1	TRBD2	-	CASRGGTETYEQYF	TGTGCCAGCCGCGGGGGGACTGAGACCTACGAGCAGTACTTC
TRBJ2-7	TRBV19	TRBD1	-	CASSIEITGGIGSYEQYF	TGTGCCAGTAGTATAGAGATAACAGGGGGCATCGGGTCCTACGAGCAGTACTTC
TRBJ2-3	TRBV2	TRBD1	-	CASTTGGAGTDTQYF	TGTGCCAGCACTACAGGGGGCGCGGGGACAGATACGCAGTATTTT
TRBJ1-6	TRBV19	-	few	CASSMARTRNSPLHF	TGTGCCAGTAGTATGGCCCGGACACGGAATTCACCCCTCCACTTT
TRBJ2-7	TRBV27	-	-	CASSFEGKSGEQYF	TGTGCCAGCAGTTTCGAGGGAAAATCGGGCGAGCAGTACTTC
TRBJ2-3	TRBV7-9	-	-	CATIGAVDTQYF	TGTGCCACGATAGGAGCTGTTGATACGCAGTATTTT